This T cell receptor (beta chain) was sequenced in a study of shared clonotypes between healthy human individuals. V dropped 7 bases and J dropped 4 bases, with 16 bases sitting between them. The CDR3 sequence is 14 residues long. Germline lookup yields CDR1 SNHLY and CDR2 FYNNEI. Comment on this clone: Its antigen is undetermined.

Naive CD8 cells, CD45RO-negative and positively selected for CCR7, excluded terminally differentiated effector memory CD45RA+ cells. Study outcomes and limitations: Sorted-subset sequencing was shown by rarefaction to be incomplete despite large depth.

Template for every sorted-subset replicate PCR totaled 150 to 250 ng DNA, approximately 30,000 T cell genomes. Source study methods: Filtering differed, since immunoSEQ gave only junction sequences and no quality scores. Repertoires were generated with immunoSEQ multiplex PCR, while TCRdb's copy carries only in-frame clones and drops some. The V and J calls and clone size are taken from that table; D and trimming were inferred from the DNA. The sample holds about 2 million clones; about 95% are singletons and the top ten take approximately 1.2%. The chain links TRBV2 to TRBJ2-5; D possibly corresponds to TRBD2 (6 bases). The sequence came from a man aged 18-30 years in good health. Source material: naive CD8+ T cells sorted from blood. This CDR3 reads CASNPPGGPETQYF. CDR3 in DNA: TGTGCCAGCAATCCACCCGGGGGTCCAGAGACCCAGTACTTC.